Each of the 18 T cell receptor beta chains below was sequenced from the same sample in a study of CD4 T cells in relation to SARS-CoV-2 and coronaviruses. The protocol was immunoSEQ multiplex PCR, while the TCRdb copy is restricted to in-frame clones and leaves out a portion. In the table there are roughly 14,000 clones, around four fifths of which are singletons. Which antigens these TCRs recognize remains unknown. Before the COVID-19 pandemic, during about 2011-2019, CD4+ T cells were taken from unexposed donors. After around nine days of culture, CD4+ T cells were isolated. Sequenced input: CD4+ T cells from PBMCs, cultured in vitro. All receptors derive from a human donor in good health.

This clone appeared a single time. The chain recombines TRBV19 with TRBJ1-5; D may be TRBD1 (6 bases). The V and J ends lost 5 bases and 0 bases respectively, with 14 bases between them. The germline gives CDR1 LNHDA, CDR2 SQIVND (reference sequence). The CDR3 contains 16 residues. CDR3 loop: CASSWAGETSNQPQHF. The DNA of the CDR3 is TGTGCCAGTAGTTGGGCAGGGGAGACTAGCAATCAGCCCCAGCATTTT.

This rearrangement joins TRBV1 to TRBJ1-5; no check of the table's D call, TRBD1, against the DNA was made. TRBV1 is marked as a pseudogene. The CDR3 has 16 residues. The CDR3 DNA follows: TGCACCAGCAGCCAAGATCTTTATGGGGGCAGTCAGCCCCAGCATTTT. It is translated as CTSSQDLYGGSQPQHF.

The chain combines TRBV27 with TRBJ1-5; TRBD1 aligns across 7 bases. V lost 6 bases and J lost 0; bases outside the gene matches: 5. Germline assignment: CDR1 MNHEY and CDR2 SMNVEV (reference sequence). CDR3 length equals 15 residues. DNA for the CDR3: TGTGCCAGCAGCGGGACAGTTAATAGCAATCAGCCCCAGCATTTT. It encodes CASSGTVNSNQPQHF.

The chain couples TRBV2 to TRBJ2-7, with D unclear. V lost 4 bases, J lost 4 bases, and 5 bases lay in between. The germline CDR1 and CDR2 sequences are SNHLY and FYNNEI. The CDR3 is made up of 11 amino acids. The CDR3 protein is CASSATYEQYF. CDR3 in DNA: TGTGCCAGCAGTGCGACATACGAGCAGTACTTC. The full variable domain, rest sourced from reference TRBV2 and TRBJ2-7, is EPEVTQTPSHQVTQMGQEVILRCVPISNHLYFYWYRQILGQKVEFLVSFYNNEISEKSEIFDDQFSVERPDGSNFTLKIRSTKLEDSAMYFCASSATYEQYFGPGTRLTVT.

The V and J genes are TRBV6-1 and TRBJ1-6; D possibly corresponds to TRBD1 (5 bases). Germline loops: CDR1 MNHNS, CDR2 SASEGT. The CDR3 spans 16 residues. Trimming removed 4 bases from V and 6 bases from J, with 16 bases in between. CDR3 DNA: TGTGCCAGCAGTGCCCCTCCCGGGGGATTTAATTCACCCCTCCACTTT. Protein sequence: CASSAPPGGFNSPLHF.

CDR3 sequence reads: CASSRLRDTQYF. The DNA for the CDR3 is TGTGCCAGCAGCCGGCTCAGGGATACGCAGTATTTT. The gene calls are TRBV14 and TRBJ2-3; the D is unclear. The CDR3 is made up of 12 amino acids. CDR1 and CDR2 from the germline V gene are SGHDN and FVKESK. V gave up 4 bases and J gave up 6 bases, with 8 bases separating them.

V gene TRBV6-6 combines with J gene TRBJ2-7, with TRBD2 matching 8 bases. Per germline, CDR1 MNHNY and CDR2 SVGAGI (reference sequence). V was pared by 6 bases and J by 6 bases, with 10 bases of the junction left unmatched. This CDR3 spans 14 amino acids. CDR3 in DNA: TGTGCCAGCAGCCCCGGGACTAGACTCTCCGAGCAGTACTTC. This gives the protein CASSPGTRLSEQYF.

The V and J genes are TRBV2 and TRBJ2-5, with 8 bases matching TRBD1. The J segment lost 5 bases and the V segment lost 8 bases, leaving 13 bases of the junction unmatched. This CDR3 has 15 amino acids. CDR1 and CDR2 from the germline V gene are SNHLY and FYNNEI. CDR3 in amino acids: CASQRDQGAGETQYF. CDR3 bases: TGTGCCAGCCAGAGGGACCAGGGGGCGGGGGAGACCCAGTACTTC.

The chain joins TRBV11-3 to TRBJ2-5; a possible D gene is TRBD1 (6 bases). Trimming took 1 base from V and 3 from J, leaving 12 bases between them. CDR1 and CDR2 (germline): SGHNT, YENEEA. This CDR3 comprises 15 residues. CDR3 DNA: TGTGCCAGCAGCTTAGGGGCCGGGACAAAAGAGACCCAGTACTTC. Protein sequence: CASSLGAGTKETQYF.

This clone was seen only a few times. The chain carries TRBV29-1 and TRBJ1-2; D unresolved. The CDR3 loop spans 14 amino acids. The V gene lost 0 bases and the J gene lost 4 bases, with 12 bases spanning the gap. Germline CDR1 reads SQVTM; CDR2 reads ANQGSEA. CDR3 sequence (DNA): TGCAGCGTTGAAGATTGGCCGGCGGCCTATGGCTACACCTTC. Protein: CSVEDWPAAYGYTF. Complete variable domain (other parts from reference TRBV29-1 and TRBJ1-2): SAVISQKPSRDICQRGTSLTIQCQVDSQVTMMFWYRQQPGQSLTLIATANQGSEATYESGFVIDKFPISRPNLTFSTLTVSNMSPEDSSIYLCSVEDWPAAYGYTFGSGTRLTVV.

This clone is hyperexpanded within its sample. The CDR3 is CASSALGTGNYGYTF. DNA of the CDR3: TGTGCCAGCAGCGCCCTCGGGACAGGGAACTATGGCTACACCTTC. The chain uses TRBV9 and TRBJ1-2, with 9 bases aligning to TRBD1. The CDR3 runs 15 residues. The V gene's germline CDR1 is SGDLS and CDR2 YYNGEE. J gave up 2 bases and V 3 bases, and 5 bases lay outside the gene matches.

In this sample, this clone turned up once. The gene calls are TRBV11-2 and TRBJ2-1; 9 nucleotides agree with TRBD2. The ends lost 5 bases at V and 1 base at J; junction bases unmatched: 3. Germline V gives CDR1 SGHAT, CDR2 FQNNGV. CDR3 size: 15 residues. Here the CDR3 DNA reads TGTGCCAGCAGCCGACTAGCGGCGTCCTACAATGAGCAGTTCTTC. Translating it yields CASSRLAASYNEQFF.

The CDR3 sequence: CATGTSGFNEQFF. CDR3 nucleotides: TGTGCCACCGGGACTAGCGGATTCAATGAGCAGTTCTTC. This chain links TRBV24-1 with TRBJ2-1, with 11 bases aligning to TRBD2. Losses at the gene ends were 9 bases for V and 6 bases for J; bases not matched to a gene: 3. Germline assignment: CDR1 KGHDR and CDR2 SFDVKD. This CDR3 is built from 13 residues.

The chain combines TRBV3-1 (or the pseudogene TRBV3-2) with TRBJ2-1; TRBD2 aligns across 11 bases. The J segment lost 4 bases and the V segment lost 7 bases, leaving 15 bases of the junction unmatched. The CDR3 runs 18 residues. Germline CDR1 and CDR2: LGHDT and YNNKEL (reference sequence). CDR3 amino acids: CASTLDGTSGRVYNEQFF. The CDR3 nucleotides are TGTGCCAGCACCCTAGATGGAACTAGCGGGAGAGTGTACAATGAGCAGTTCTTC.

J is TRBJ1-4 and V is TRBV5-1; a weak D match, TRBD1 (5 bases). V gave up 3 bases and J gave up 7 bases, with 13 bases separating them. Germline values: CDR1 SGHRS, CDR2 YFSETQ. The CDR3 spans 14 residues. The DNA for the CDR3 is TGCGCCAGCAGCTCCGGGGCGAGGGCTGAAAAACTGTTTTTT. Translated: CASSSGARAEKLFF.

V usage is TRBV19 and J usage is TRBJ2-3, with 14 bases lining up with TRBD2. The J segment lost 3 bases and the V segment lost 4 bases, leaving 12 bases of the junction unmatched. This CDR3 contains 19 residues. The germline CDR1 and CDR2 sequences are LNHDA and SQIVND (reference sequence). CDR3 amino acids: CASSTQTSGRVGRTDTQYF. The CDR3 DNA sequence: TGTGCCAGTAGTACCCAGACTAGCGGGAGGGTCGGTCGGACAGATACGCAGTATTTT.

This sequence joins TRBV7-9 and TRBJ2-1; D tentatively reads TRBD1 or TRBD2 (6 bases each). Deletions cut 0 bases from V and 12 bases from J, with 9 bases between. Germline V lookup: CDR1 SEHNR, CDR2 FQNEAQ (reference sequence). The length of the CDR3 is 12 residues. The CDR3 nucleotides read TGTGCCAGCAGCTTAGCGGAGGGGGGGCAGTTCTTC. Translated: CASSLAEGGQFF.

The rearrangement links TRBV9 to TRBJ1-1; 12 bases are shared with TRBD1. The CDR3 contains 15 residues. The V gene's germline CDR1 is SGDLS and CDR2 YYNGEE. With 2 bases clipped from V and 5 bases from J, the junction kept 4 bases outside the gene matches. The CDR3 coding sequence is TGTGCCAGCAGCGTTGGGGACAGGGGGCGAACTGAAGCTTTCTTT. Protein: CASSVGDRGRTEAFF.